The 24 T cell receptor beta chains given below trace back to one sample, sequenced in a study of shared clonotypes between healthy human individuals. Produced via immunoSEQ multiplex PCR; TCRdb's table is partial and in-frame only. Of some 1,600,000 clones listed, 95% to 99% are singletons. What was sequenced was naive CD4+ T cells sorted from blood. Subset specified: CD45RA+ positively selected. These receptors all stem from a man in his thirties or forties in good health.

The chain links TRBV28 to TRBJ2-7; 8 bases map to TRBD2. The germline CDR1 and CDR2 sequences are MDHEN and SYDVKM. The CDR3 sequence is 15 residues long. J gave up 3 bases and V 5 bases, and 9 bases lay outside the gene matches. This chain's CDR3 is CASSLKRSGSYEQYF. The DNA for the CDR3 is TGTGCCAGCAGTCTAAAGCGGAGCGGGAGCTACGAGCAGTACTTC.

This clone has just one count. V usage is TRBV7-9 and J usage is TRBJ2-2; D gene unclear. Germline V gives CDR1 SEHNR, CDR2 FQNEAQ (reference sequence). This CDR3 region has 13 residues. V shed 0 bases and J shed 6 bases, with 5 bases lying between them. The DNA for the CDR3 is TGTGCCAGCAGCTTAGCGGCTTCCGGGGAGCTGTTTTTT. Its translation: CASSLAASGELFF.

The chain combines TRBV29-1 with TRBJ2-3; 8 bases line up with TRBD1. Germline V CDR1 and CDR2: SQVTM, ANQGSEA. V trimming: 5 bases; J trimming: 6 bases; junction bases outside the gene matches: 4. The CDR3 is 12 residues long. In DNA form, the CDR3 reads TGCAGCGTTATGACAGGGGAGGATACGCAGTATTTT. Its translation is CSVMTGEDTQYF.

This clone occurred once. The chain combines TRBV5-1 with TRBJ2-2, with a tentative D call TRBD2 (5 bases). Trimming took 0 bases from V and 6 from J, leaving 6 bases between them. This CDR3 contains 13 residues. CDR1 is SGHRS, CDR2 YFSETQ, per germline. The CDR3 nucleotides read TGCGCCAGCAGCTTGGATAGCGCCGGGGAGCTGTTTTTT. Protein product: CASSLDSAGELFF.

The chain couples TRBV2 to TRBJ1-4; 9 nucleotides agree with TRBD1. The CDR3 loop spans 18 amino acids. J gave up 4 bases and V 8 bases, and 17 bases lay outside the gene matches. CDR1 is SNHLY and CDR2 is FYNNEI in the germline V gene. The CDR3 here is CASCGQGIPEENNEKLFF. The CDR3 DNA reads TGTGCCAGCTGCGGACAGGGGATACCCGAAGAGAATAATGAAAAACTGTTTTTT. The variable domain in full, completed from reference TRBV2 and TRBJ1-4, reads EPEVTQTPSHQVTQMGQEVILRCVPISNHLYFYWYRQILGQKVEFLVSFYNNEISEKSEIFDDQFSVERPDGSNFTLKIRSTKLEDSAMYFCASCGQGIPEENNEKLFFGSGTQLSVL.

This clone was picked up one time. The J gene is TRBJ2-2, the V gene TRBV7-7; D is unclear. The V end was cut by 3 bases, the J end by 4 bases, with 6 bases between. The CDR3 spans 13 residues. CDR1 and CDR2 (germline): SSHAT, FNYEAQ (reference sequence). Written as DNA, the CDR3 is TGTGCCAGCAGCTTCCGGGCCACCGGGGAGCTGTTTTTT. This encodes CASSFRATGELFF.

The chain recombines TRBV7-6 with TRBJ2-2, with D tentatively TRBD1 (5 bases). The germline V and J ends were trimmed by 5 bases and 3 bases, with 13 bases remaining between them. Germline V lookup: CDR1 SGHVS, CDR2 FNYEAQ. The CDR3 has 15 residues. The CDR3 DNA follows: TGTGCCAGCAGCGACCGGACAACCGACACCGGGGAGCTGTTTTTT. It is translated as CASSDRTTDTGELFF.

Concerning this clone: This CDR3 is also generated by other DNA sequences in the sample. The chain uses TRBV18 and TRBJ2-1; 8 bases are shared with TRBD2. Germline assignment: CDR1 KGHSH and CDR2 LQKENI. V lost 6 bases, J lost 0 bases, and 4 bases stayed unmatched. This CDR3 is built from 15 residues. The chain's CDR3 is CASSPTSGSYNEQFF. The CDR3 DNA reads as TGTGCCAGCTCGCCAACTAGCGGCTCCTACAATGAGCAGTTCTTC. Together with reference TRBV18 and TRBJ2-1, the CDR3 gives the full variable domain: NAGVMQNPRHLVRRRGQEARLRCSPMKGHSHVYWYRQLPEEGLKFMVYLQKENIIDESGMPKERFSAEFPKEGPSILRIQQVVRGDSAAYFCASSPTSGSYNEQFFGPGTRLTVL.

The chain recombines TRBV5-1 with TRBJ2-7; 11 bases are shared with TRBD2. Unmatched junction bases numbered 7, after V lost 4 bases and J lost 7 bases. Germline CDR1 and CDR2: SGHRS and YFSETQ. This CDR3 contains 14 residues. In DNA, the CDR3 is TGCGCCAGCAGCGTAGCGGGAGGGCCGGGGGAGCAGTACTTC. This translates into CASSVAGGPGEQYF. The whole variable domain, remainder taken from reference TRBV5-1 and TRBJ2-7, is KAGVTQTPRYLIKTRGQQVTLSCSPISGHRSVSWYQQTPGQGLQFLFEYFSETQRNKGNFPGRFSGRQFSNSRSEMNVSTLELGDSALYLCASSVAGGPGEQYFGPGTRLTVT.

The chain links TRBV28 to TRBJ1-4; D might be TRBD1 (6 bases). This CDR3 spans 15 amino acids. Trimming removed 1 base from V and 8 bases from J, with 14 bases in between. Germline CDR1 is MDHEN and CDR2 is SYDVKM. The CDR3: CASSLLQGGSEKLFF. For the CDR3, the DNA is TGTGCCAGCAGTTTATTACAGGGAGGTTCGGAAAAACTGTTTTTT.

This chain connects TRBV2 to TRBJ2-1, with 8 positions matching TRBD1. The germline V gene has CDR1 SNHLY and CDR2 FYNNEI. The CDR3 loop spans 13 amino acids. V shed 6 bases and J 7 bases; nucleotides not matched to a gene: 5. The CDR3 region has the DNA TGTGCCAGCAGCCTGACAGGGGTGAATGAGCAGTTCTTC. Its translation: CASSLTGVNEQFF.

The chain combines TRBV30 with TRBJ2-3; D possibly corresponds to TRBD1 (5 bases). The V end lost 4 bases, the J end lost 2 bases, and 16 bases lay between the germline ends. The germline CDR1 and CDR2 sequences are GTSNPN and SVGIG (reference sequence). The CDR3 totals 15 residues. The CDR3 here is CAWTDQGSVTDTQYF. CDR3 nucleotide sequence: TGTGCCTGGACCGATCAGGGAAGTGTCACAGATACGCAGTATTTT.

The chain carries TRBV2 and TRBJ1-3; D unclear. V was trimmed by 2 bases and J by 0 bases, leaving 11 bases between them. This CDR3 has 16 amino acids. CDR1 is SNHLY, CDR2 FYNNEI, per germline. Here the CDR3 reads CASSENRASSGNTIYF. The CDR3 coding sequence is TGTGCCAGCAGTGAAAATAGGGCTTCCTCTGGAAACACCATATATTTT.

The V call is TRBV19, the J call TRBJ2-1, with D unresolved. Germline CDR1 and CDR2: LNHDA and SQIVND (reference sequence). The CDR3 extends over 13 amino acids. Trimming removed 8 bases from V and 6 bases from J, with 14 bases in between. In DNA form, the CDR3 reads TGTGCCAGTCTTCCGACCGGTTTCAATGAGCAGTTCTTC. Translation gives CASLPTGFNEQFF.

CDR3 sequence reads: CSAGTSSEQYF. The CDR3, as DNA: TGCAGTGCTGGGACTAGCTCCGAGCAGTACTTC. The rearrangement uses TRBV20-1 and TRBJ2-7, with 9 bases matching TRBD2. This CDR3 is built from 11 residues. V lost 5 bases to trimming and J lost 6 bases; unmatched junction nucleotides: 2. Germline V gene lookup returns CDR1 DFQATT and CDR2 SNEGSKA (reference sequence).

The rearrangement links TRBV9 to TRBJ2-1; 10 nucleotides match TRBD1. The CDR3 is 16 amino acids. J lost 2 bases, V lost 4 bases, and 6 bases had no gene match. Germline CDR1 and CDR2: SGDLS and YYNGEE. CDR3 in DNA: TGTGCCAGCAGCACGGGGGGACAGGGGACCTACAATGAGCAGTTCTTC. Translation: CASSTGGQGTYNEQFF.

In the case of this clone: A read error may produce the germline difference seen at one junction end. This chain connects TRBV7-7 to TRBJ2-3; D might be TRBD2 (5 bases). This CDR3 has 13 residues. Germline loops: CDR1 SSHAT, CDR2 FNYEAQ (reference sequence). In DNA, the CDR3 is TGTGCTAGCAGCCCGACGGACTTAGATACGCAGTATTTT. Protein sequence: CASSPTDLDTQYF.

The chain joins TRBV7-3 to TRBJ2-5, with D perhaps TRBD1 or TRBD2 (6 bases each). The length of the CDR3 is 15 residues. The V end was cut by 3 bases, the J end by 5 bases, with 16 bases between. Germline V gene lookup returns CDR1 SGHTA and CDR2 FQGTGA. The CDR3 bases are TGTGCCAGCAGCTTGTTCCGGGGGCCGTTGGAGACCCAGTACTTC. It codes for CASSLFRGPLETQYF. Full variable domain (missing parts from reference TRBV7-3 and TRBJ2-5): GAGVSQTPSNKVTEKGKYVELRCDPISGHTALYWYRQSLGQGPEFLIYFQGTGAADDSGLPNDRFFAVRPEGSVSTLKIQRTERGDSAVYLCASSLFRGPLETQYFGPGTRLLVL.

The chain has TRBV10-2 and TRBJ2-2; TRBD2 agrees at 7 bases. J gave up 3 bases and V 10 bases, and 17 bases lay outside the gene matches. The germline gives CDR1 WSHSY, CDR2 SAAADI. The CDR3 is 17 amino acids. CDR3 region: CATKSSMGGRYTGELFF. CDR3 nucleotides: TGCGCCACGAAATCATCCATGGGGGGGAGATACACCGGGGAGCTGTTTTTT.

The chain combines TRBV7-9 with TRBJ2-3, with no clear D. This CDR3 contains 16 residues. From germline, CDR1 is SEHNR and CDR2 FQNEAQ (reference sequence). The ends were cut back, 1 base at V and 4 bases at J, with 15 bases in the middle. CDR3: CASSLDWTGEADTQYF. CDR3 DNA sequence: TGTGCCAGCAGCTTAGACTGGACCGGAGAGGCAGATACGCAGTATTTT.

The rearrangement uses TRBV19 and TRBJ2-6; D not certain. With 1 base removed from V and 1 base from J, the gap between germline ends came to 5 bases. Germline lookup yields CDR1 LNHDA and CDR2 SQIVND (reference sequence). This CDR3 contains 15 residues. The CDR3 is CASSIGHSGANVLTF. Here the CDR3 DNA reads TGTGCCAGTAGTATAGGGCATTCTGGGGCCAACGTCCTGACTTTC.

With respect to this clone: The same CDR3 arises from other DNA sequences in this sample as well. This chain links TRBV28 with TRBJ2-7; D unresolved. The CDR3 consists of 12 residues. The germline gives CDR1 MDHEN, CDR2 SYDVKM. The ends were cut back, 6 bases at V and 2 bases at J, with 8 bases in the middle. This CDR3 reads CASRTLAYEQYF. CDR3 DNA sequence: TGTGCCAGCAGAACATTAGCCTACGAGCAGTACTTC.

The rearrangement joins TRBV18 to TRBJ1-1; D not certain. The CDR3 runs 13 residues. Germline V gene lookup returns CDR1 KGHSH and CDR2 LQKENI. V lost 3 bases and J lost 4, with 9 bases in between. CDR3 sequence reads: CASSPREVTEAFF. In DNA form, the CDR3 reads TGTGCCAGCTCACCTAGGGAGGTCACTGAAGCTTTCTTT.

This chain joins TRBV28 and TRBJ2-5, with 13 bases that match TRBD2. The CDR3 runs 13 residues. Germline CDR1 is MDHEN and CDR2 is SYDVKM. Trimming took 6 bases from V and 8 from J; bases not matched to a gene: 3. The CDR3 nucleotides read TGTGCCAGCAGGTCGGGACTAGCGGGAACCCAGTACTTC. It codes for CASRSGLAGTQYF.